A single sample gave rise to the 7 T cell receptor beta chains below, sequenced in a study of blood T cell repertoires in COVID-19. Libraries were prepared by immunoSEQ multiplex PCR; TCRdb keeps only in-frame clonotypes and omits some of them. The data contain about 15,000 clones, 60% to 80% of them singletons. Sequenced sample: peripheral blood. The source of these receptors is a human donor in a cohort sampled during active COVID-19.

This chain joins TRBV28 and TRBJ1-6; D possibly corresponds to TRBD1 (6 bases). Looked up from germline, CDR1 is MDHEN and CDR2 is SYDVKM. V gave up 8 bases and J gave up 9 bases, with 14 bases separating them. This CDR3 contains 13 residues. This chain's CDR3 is CASLGGKGSPLHF. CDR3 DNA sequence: TGTGCCAGCCTTGGGGGCAAGGGTTCACCCCTCCACTTT.

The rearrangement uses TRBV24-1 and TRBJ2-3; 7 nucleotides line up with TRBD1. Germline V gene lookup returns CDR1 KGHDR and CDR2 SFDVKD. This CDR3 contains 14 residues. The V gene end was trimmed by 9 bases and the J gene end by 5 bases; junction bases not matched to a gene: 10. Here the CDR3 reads CATARAGGKDTQYF. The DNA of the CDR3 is TGTGCCACCGCGAGGGCAGGGGGTAAAGATACGCAGTATTTT.

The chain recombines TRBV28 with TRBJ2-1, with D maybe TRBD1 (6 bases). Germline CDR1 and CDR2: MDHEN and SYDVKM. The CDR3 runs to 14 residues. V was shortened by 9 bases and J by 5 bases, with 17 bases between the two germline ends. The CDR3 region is CASTTGIGNNEQFF. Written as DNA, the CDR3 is TGTGCCAGTACTACAGGGATTGGAAACAATGAGCAGTTCTTC.

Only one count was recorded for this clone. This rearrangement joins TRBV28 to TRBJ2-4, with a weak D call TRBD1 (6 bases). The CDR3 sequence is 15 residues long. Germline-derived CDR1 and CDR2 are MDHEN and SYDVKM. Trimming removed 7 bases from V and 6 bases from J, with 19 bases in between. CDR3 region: CASTLLQGKGNIQYF. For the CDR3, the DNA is TGTGCCAGCACCCTCCTTCAGGGGAAGGGAAACATTCAGTACTTC.

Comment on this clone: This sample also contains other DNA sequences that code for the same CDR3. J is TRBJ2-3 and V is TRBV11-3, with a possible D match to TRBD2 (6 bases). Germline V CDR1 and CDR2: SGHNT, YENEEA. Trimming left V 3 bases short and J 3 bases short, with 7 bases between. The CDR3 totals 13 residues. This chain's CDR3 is CASSLGGTDTQYF. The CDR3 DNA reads TGTGCCAGCAGCTTGGGGGGAACAGATACGCAGTATTTT.

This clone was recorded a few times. The CDR3 region has the DNA TGTGCCAGCAGCTCCCTGGACAGGGACGAGCAGTACTTC. Encoded protein: CASSSLDRDEQYF. The chain carries TRBV6-2 or TRBV6-3 and TRBJ2-7; 8 bases match TRBD1. Germline loops: CDR1 MNHEY, CDR2 SVGEGT. V shed 6 bases, J shed 5 bases, and the junction held 6 bases outside the gene matches. The CDR3 is 13 amino acids.

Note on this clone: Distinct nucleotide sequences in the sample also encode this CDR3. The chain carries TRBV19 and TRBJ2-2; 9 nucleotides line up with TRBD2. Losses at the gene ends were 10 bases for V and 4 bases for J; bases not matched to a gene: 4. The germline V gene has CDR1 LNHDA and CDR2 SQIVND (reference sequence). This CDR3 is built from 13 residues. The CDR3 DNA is TGTGCCACACAGACTAGCGGCACCGGGGAGCTGTTTTTT. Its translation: CATQTSGTGELFF.